This T cell receptor beta chain was documented in a study of vaccination and CD4 T cells after COVID-19. TCRdb recomputed calls from the PCR reads with MiXCR, one row per CDR3 protein. Of 20,000 to 25,000 distinct CDR3 sequences listed, roughly 62% are singletons. Trimming at V came to 3 bases and at J to 2 bases, leaving 6 bases not matched to a gene. Germline V gives CDR1 ENHRY, CDR2 SYGVKD. The CDR3 sequence is 16 residues long. The sample was CD4+ T cells from blood, taken before SARS-CoV-2 vaccination. This TCR came from a human donor who had recovered from COVID-19. The rearrangement links TRBV10-3 to TRBJ2-1; 8 positions agree with TRBD2. In DNA, the CDR3 is TGTGCCATCAGTGAAAGAGCGGGAGATGCCTACAATGAGCAGTTCTTC. This gives the protein CAISERAGDAYNEQFF.